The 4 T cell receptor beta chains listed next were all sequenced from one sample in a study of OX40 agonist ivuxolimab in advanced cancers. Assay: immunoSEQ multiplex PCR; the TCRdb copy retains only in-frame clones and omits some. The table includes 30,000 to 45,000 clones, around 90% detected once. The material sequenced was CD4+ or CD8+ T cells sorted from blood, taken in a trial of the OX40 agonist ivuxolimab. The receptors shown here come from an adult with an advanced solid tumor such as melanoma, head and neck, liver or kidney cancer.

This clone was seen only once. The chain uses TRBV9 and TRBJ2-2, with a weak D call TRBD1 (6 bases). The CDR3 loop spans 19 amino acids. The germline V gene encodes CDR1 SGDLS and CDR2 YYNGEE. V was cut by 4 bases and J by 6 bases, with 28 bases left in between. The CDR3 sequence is CASSHRDLDRSVESGELFF. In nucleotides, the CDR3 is TGTGCCAGCAGCCATCGGGACCTTGACAGGTCGGTAGAGTCCGGGGAGCTGTTTTTT.

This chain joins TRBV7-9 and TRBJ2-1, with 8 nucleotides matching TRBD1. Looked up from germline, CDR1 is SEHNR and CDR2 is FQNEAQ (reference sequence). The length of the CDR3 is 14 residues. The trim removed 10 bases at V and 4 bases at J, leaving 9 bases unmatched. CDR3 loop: CAIPDRGGYNEQFF. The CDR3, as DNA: TGTGCCATACCCGACAGGGGTGGGTACAATGAGCAGTTCTTC.

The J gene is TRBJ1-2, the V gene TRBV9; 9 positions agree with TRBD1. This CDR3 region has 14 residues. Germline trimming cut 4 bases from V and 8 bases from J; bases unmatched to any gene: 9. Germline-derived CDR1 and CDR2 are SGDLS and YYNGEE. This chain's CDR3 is CASSPRTGVEGYTF. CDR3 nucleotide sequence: TGTGCCAGCAGCCCAAGGACAGGGGTCGAAGGCTACACCTTC.

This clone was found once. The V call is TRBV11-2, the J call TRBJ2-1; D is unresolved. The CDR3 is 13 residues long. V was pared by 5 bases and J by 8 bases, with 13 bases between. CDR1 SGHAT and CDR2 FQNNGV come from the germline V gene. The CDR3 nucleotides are TGTGCCAGCAGCCCCCCCTGGCGCGATGAGCAGTTCTTC. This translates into CASSPPWRDEQFF.